The clone carrying this T cell receptor (beta chain) was detected ten times or more. All donors were healthy Caucasians. The germline V gene encodes CDR1 SGHRS and CDR2 YFSETQ. V shed 5 bases and J 4 bases; nucleotides not matched to a gene: 8. This CDR3 spans 14 amino acids. This record belongs to a study of identical twins. Template switching supplied a universal primer site; unique molecular identifiers were carried on the cDNA. TCRdb recomputed calls from the 5' RACE reads with MiXCR, one row per CDR3 protein. The sample has about 660,000 distinct CDR3 sequences, more than 6.5% seen once. This same sample was also part of a study on yellow fever vaccine responses in identical twins.

The specimen sequenced was PBMCs. This TCR was sampled from a woman aged 18 to 35 in good health. This chain connects TRBV5-1 to TRBJ1-1; 7 bases fit TRBD1. The CDR3, as DNA: TGCGCCAGCAGTTTTACAGGGGTGGGCACTGAAGCTTTCTTT. Its protein is CASSFTGVGTEAFF.